Listed below are T cell receptor beta chains from one sample, sequenced in a study of molecular identifiers for immune sequencing clone quantification. TCRdb fed the PCR reads into MiXCR, producing one record per CDR3 protein. This sample yields 80,000 to 100,000 distinct CDR3 sequences, of which 20% to 30% are seen a single time; 0.85% to 0.95% belongs to the top ten. The source material was naive CD8+ T cells from blood, with Jurkat cell RNA spiked in. The receptors originated from a human donor in good health. Some libraries in this study had Jurkat cell RNA spiked in. Both conserved end residues are part of each CDR3. A D gene is named only where the DNA matches it firmly. Not every row has a clone size; where given, it reads once, few, many or a size class.

v_gene: TRBV7-2
abundance: NA
j_gene: TRBJ2-1
d_gene: NA
CDR3aa: CASSLLTGRNEQFF
CDR3nt: TGTGCCAGCAGCTTGTTGACGGGCCGGAATGAGCAGTTCTTC

v_gene: TRBV5-1
abundance: few
j_gene: TRBJ1-2
d_gene: NA
CDR3aa: CASSLEDGAIYGYTF
CDR3nt: TGCGCCAGCAGCTTGGAAGACGGGGCTATATATGGCTACACCTTC

v_gene: TRBV6-6
abundance: many
j_gene: TRBJ1-5
d_gene: TRBD1
CDR3aa: CATGGGGRQPQHF
CDR3nt: TGTGCCACCGGGGGAGGGGGCAGGCAGCCCCAGCATTTT

v_gene: TRBV20-1
abundance: once
j_gene: TRBJ2-7
d_gene: NA
CDR3aa: CSAETAETYEQYF
CDR3nt: TGCAGTGCAGAAACAGCAGAGACCTACGAGCAGTACTTC

v_gene: TRBV30
abundance: many
j_gene: TRBJ2-7
d_gene: TRBD2
CDR3aa: CAWSVNPVGLAGGEQYF
CDR3nt: TGTGCCTGGAGTGTAAACCCTGTGGGACTAGCGGGGGGCGAGCAGTACTTC

v_gene: TRBV4-3
abundance: many
j_gene: TRBJ2-1
d_gene: TRBD1
CDR3aa: CASSQSDRARISSYNEQFF
CDR3nt: TGCGCCAGCAGCCAATCGGACAGGGCTCGTATTAGCTCCTACAATGAGCAGTTCTTC

v_gene: TRBV4-3
abundance: few
j_gene: TRBJ1-2
d_gene: NA
CDR3aa: CASSQDLQTGPYGYTF
CDR3nt: TGCGCCAGCAGCCAAGATCTCCAAACAGGCCCCTATGGCTACACCTTC

v_gene: TRBV30
abundance: many
j_gene: TRBJ2-7
d_gene: NA
CDR3aa: CAWSGGSGVEQYF
CDR3nt: TGTGCCTGGAGCGGCGGGTCGGGGGTCGAGCAGTACTTC

v_gene: TRBV7-9
abundance: NA
j_gene: TRBJ2-1
d_gene: TRBD2
CDR3aa: CASSPTGTSSYNEQFF
CDR3nt: TGTGCCAGCAGCCCCACCGGGACTAGCTCGTACAATGAGCAGTTCTTC

v_gene: TRBV19
abundance: many
j_gene: TRBJ1-1
d_gene: NA
CDR3aa: CASSFSNTEAFF
CDR3nt: TGTGCCAGTAGTTTTTCGAACACTGAAGCTTTCTTT

v_gene: TRBV4-1
abundance: many
j_gene: TRBJ1-5
d_gene: NA
CDR3aa: CASSQERGLGNQPQHF
CDR3nt: TGCGCCAGCAGCCAAGAGAGGGGTTTGGGCAATCAGCCCCAGCATTTT

v_gene: TRBV4-3
abundance: NA
j_gene: TRBJ2-7
d_gene: TRBD2
CDR3aa: CASSLYRSGSGSEQYF
CDR3nt: TGCGCCAGCAGCCTGTATCGGTCGGGTAGCGGGAGCGAGCAGTACTTC

v_gene: TRBV6-2/TRBV6-3
abundance: many
j_gene: TRBJ2-3
d_gene: TRBD2
CDR3aa: CASSYRLAGVTDTQYF
CDR3nt: TGTGCCAGCAGTTATCGTCTAGCGGGCGTCACAGATACGCAGTATTTT

v_gene: TRBV6-2/TRBV6-3
abundance: many
j_gene: TRBJ1-5
d_gene: TRBD1
CDR3aa: CASSAWTGDGNQPQHF
CDR3nt: TGTGCCAGCAGTGCCTGGACAGGGGACGGAAATCAGCCCCAGCATTTT

v_gene: TRBV18
abundance: many
j_gene: TRBJ2-3
d_gene: NA
CDR3aa: CASSPGYDTQYF
CDR3nt: TGTGCCAGCTCACCAGGGTATGATACGCAGTATTTT

v_gene: TRBV7-2
abundance: NA
j_gene: TRBJ2-7
d_gene: TRBD2
CDR3aa: CASSPPSGGTYEQYF
CDR3nt: TGTGCCAGCAGCCCGCCTAGCGGGGGCACCTACGAGCAGTACTTC

v_gene: TRBV27
abundance: few
j_gene: TRBJ2-7
d_gene: NA
CDR3aa: CASSLGSGELGEQYF
CDR3nt: TGTGCCAGCAGTTTAGGCTCCGGGGAGCTGGGCGAGCAGTACTTC

v_gene: TRBV6-5
abundance: many
j_gene: TRBJ2-2
d_gene: NA
CDR3aa: CASSLRTDYTGELFF
CDR3nt: TGTGCCAGCAGTCTACGGACAGACTACACCGGGGAGCTGTTTTTT

v_gene: TRBV6-5
abundance: many
j_gene: TRBJ2-3
d_gene: NA
CDR3aa: CASRDPGSHGPFLDTQYF
CDR3nt: TGTGCCAGCAGGGACCCTGGGAGTCACGGGCCCTTCTTGGATACGCAGTATTTT

v_gene: TRBV27
abundance: NA
j_gene: TRBJ2-3
d_gene: TRBD1
CDR3aa: CASSPLVGTGEYTQYF
CDR3nt: TGTGCCAGCAGTCCCTTGGTCGGGACAGGGGAGTATACGCAGTATTTT

v_gene: TRBV19
abundance: many
j_gene: TRBJ2-3
d_gene: TRBD2
CDR3aa: CASRTGTRSSDTQYF
CDR3nt: TGTGCCAGTAGGACCGGGACTAGGAGTTCAGATACGCAGTATTTT

v_gene: TRBV7-9
abundance: NA
j_gene: TRBJ2-1
d_gene: TRBD1
CDR3aa: CASSLGGTGSRVFF
CDR3nt: TGTGCCAGCAGCTTAGGGGGGACAGGTTCCCGCGTGTTCTTC

v_gene: TRBV6-6
abundance: many
j_gene: TRBJ1-1
d_gene: NA
CDR3aa: CASSSEGRYTEAFF
CDR3nt: TGTGCCAGCAGTTCTGAAGGGAGATACACTGAAGCTTTCTTT

v_gene: TRBV7-8
abundance: many
j_gene: TRBJ1-4
d_gene: NA
CDR3aa: CASSPSSATNEKLFF
CDR3nt: TGTGCCAGCAGCCCCTCGAGTGCAACTAATGAAAAACTGTTTTTT

v_gene: TRBV7-9
abundance: many
j_gene: TRBJ2-7
d_gene: NA
CDR3aa: CASSLVAAYEQYF
CDR3nt: TGTGCCAGCAGCTTAGTGGCTGCCTACGAGCAGTACTTC

v_gene: TRBV5-5
abundance: many
j_gene: TRBJ2-1
d_gene: TRBD2
CDR3aa: CASSLGLAGVSYEQFF
CDR3nt: TGTGCCAGCAGCTTGGGACTAGCGGGAGTCTCATATGAGCAGTTCTTC

v_gene: TRBV6-2/TRBV6-3
abundance: NA
j_gene: TRBJ2-7
d_gene: NA
CDR3aa: CASSYNRYEQYF
CDR3nt: TGTGCCAGCAGTTACAACAGGTACGAGCAGTACTTC

v_gene: TRBV4-1
abundance: many
j_gene: TRBJ2-5
d_gene: NA
CDR3aa: CASSQVRSDKETQYF
CDR3nt: TGCGCCAGCAGCCAAGTTCGTTCCGATAAAGAGACCCAGTACTTC

v_gene: TRBV15
abundance: many
j_gene: TRBJ2-2
d_gene: NA
CDR3aa: CATSHRWNTGELFF
CDR3nt: TGTGCCACCAGTCACAGGTGGAACACCGGGGAGCTGTTTTTT

v_gene: TRBV7-6
abundance: many
j_gene: TRBJ2-6
d_gene: TRBD1
CDR3aa: CASSADRGFSGANVLTF
CDR3nt: TGTGCCAGCAGCGCCGACAGGGGTTTCTCTGGGGCCAACGTCCTGACTTTC

v_gene: TRBV5-5
abundance: NA
j_gene: TRBJ2-3
d_gene: NA
CDR3aa: CASSLLGGGGPDTQYF
CDR3nt: TGTGCCAGCAGCTTGCTGGGGGGAGGGGGGCCAGATACGCAGTATTTT

v_gene: TRBV6-1
abundance: NA
j_gene: TRBJ2-7
d_gene: NA
CDR3aa: CASKAYEQYF
CDR3nt: TGTGCCAGCAAGGCGTACGAGCAGTACTTC

v_gene: TRBV7-2
abundance: many
j_gene: TRBJ2-5
d_gene: TRBD2
CDR3aa: CASSTLADLQETQYF
CDR3nt: TGTGCCAGCAGCACCCTAGCGGACCTCCAAGAGACCCAGTACTTC

v_gene: TRBV11-3
abundance: few
j_gene: TRBJ2-1
d_gene: NA
CDR3aa: CASSLRGYNEQFF
CDR3nt: TGTGCCAGCAGCTTGAGGGGCTACAATGAGCAGTTCTTC

v_gene: TRBV4-3
abundance: many
j_gene: TRBJ1-1
d_gene: NA
CDR3aa: CASSQDDRTEAFF
CDR3nt: TGCGCCAGCAGCCAAGATGACCGCACTGAAGCTTTCTTT

v_gene: TRBV2
abundance: many
j_gene: TRBJ2-6
d_gene: NA
CDR3aa: CASSGGKAGANVLTF
CDR3nt: TGTGCCAGCAGTGGAGGTAAAGCTGGGGCCAACGTCCTGACTTTC

v_gene: TRBV18
abundance: NA
j_gene: TRBJ2-2
d_gene: NA
CDR3aa: CASSPPESNTGELLF
CDR3nt: TGTGCCAGCTCACCACCGGAGAGCAACACCGGGGAGCTGCTTTTT

v_gene: TRBV19
abundance: NA
j_gene: TRBJ1-1
d_gene: NA
CDR3aa: CASSPGSGDTEAFF
CDR3nt: TGTGCCAGTAGTCCGGGCTCCGGGGACACTGAAGCTTTCTTT

v_gene: TRBV6-5
abundance: many
j_gene: TRBJ1-1
d_gene: TRBD1
CDR3aa: CASSHRGLNTEAFF
CDR3nt: TGTGCCAGCAGCCACAGGGGCCTGAACACTGAAGCTTTCTTT

v_gene: TRBV27
abundance: many
j_gene: TRBJ1-1
d_gene: NA
CDR3aa: CASSLTGRTEAFF
CDR3nt: TGTGCCAGCAGTTTAACAGGCCGTACTGAAGCTTTCTTT

v_gene: TRBV19
abundance: NA
j_gene: TRBJ2-3
d_gene: NA
CDR3aa: CASSIDSGTDTQYF
CDR3nt: TGTGCCAGTAGTATTGATAGTGGCACAGATACGCAGTATTTT

v_gene: TRBV28
abundance: many
j_gene: TRBJ2-1
d_gene: NA
CDR3aa: CAIRWGISKAPYNEQFF
CDR3nt: TGTGCCATCCGGTGGGGTATTTCTAAAGCCCCCTACAATGAGCAGTTCTTC

v_gene: TRBV28
abundance: NA
j_gene: TRBJ1-5
d_gene: NA
CDR3aa: CASSWELLNQPQHF
CDR3nt: TGTGCCAGCAGCTGGGAACTTTTAAATCAGCCCCAGCATTTT

v_gene: TRBV7-9
abundance: many
j_gene: TRBJ2-6
d_gene: TRBD1
CDR3aa: CASSPGTAFSGANVLTF
CDR3nt: TGTGCCAGCAGCCCCGGGACAGCGTTCTCTGGGGCCAACGTCCTGACTTTC

v_gene: TRBV20-1
abundance: NA
j_gene: TRBJ2-1
d_gene: NA
CDR3aa: CSARDPGNEQFF
CDR3nt: TGCAGTGCTAGAGATCCGGGGAATGAGCAGTTCTTC

v_gene: TRBV7-9
abundance: many
j_gene: TRBJ2-3
d_gene: TRBD1
CDR3aa: CASRPTGGNPTDTQYF
CDR3nt: TGTGCCAGCAGACCAACAGGGGGTAACCCCACAGATACGCAGTATTTT

v_gene: TRBV19
abundance: many
j_gene: TRBJ2-2
d_gene: TRBD1
CDR3aa: CASGTGNPGELFF
CDR3nt: TGTGCCAGTGGGACAGGGAACCCCGGGGAGCTGTTTTTT

v_gene: TRBV20-1
abundance: few
j_gene: TRBJ2-7
d_gene: NA
CDR3aa: CSARIGGVNYEQYF
CDR3nt: TGCAGTGCTAGGATTGGAGGGGTAAACTACGAGCAGTACTTC

v_gene: TRBV3-2
abundance: NA
j_gene: TRBJ2-3
d_gene: NA
CDR3aa: CASSQEGRSTDTQYF
CDR3nt: TGTGCCAGCAGCCAAGAGGGCCGGAGCACAGATACGCAGTATTTT

v_gene: TRBV30
abundance: NA
j_gene: TRBJ2-3
d_gene: NA
CDR3aa: CAWSVKGWDTDTQYF
CDR3nt: TGTGCCTGGAGTGTAAAGGGTTGGGACACAGATACGCAGTATTTT

v_gene: TRBV27
abundance: many
j_gene: TRBJ1-5
d_gene: NA
CDR3aa: CASSLVQNNQPQHF
CDR3nt: TGTGCCAGCAGTTTAGTACAGAACAATCAGCCCCAGCATTTT

v_gene: TRBV4-1
abundance: many
j_gene: TRBJ2-5
d_gene: TRBD1
CDR3aa: CASSRGQVEETQYF
CDR3nt: TGCGCCAGCAGCCGTGGACAGGTCGAGGAGACCCAGTACTTC

v_gene: TRBV6-6
abundance: NA
j_gene: TRBJ2-2
d_gene: TRBD2
CDR3aa: CASRRERLTGELFF
CDR3nt: TGTGCCAGCAGGCGGGAGCGACTGACCGGGGAGCTGTTTTTT

v_gene: TRBV6-5
abundance: NA
j_gene: TRBJ1-1
d_gene: NA
CDR3aa: CASRDLSDTEAFF
CDR3nt: TGTGCCAGCAGGGATCTTTCGGACACTGAAGCTTTCTTT

v_gene: TRBV9
abundance: many
j_gene: TRBJ1-4
d_gene: NA
CDR3aa: CASSGPLDEKLFF
CDR3nt: TGTGCCAGCAGCGGACCCCTAGATGAAAAACTGTTTTTT

v_gene: TRBV2
abundance: NA
j_gene: TRBJ2-1
d_gene: NA
CDR3aa: CASSEGYYNEQFF
CDR3nt: TGTGCCAGCAGTGAAGGTTACTACAATGAGCAGTTCTTC

v_gene: TRBV7-9
abundance: few
j_gene: TRBJ2-5
d_gene: TRBD1
CDR3aa: CASSLGTGGGFF
CDR3nt: TGTGCCAGCAGCTTAGGGACAGGGGGCGGCTTCTTC

v_gene: TRBV12-3/TRBV12-4
abundance: many
j_gene: TRBJ2-6
d_gene: NA
CDR3aa: CAVDSPLPSGANVLTF
CDR3nt: TGTGCCGTAGACAGTCCTTTACCCTCTGGGGCCAACGTCCTGACTTTC

v_gene: TRBV29-1
abundance: few
j_gene: TRBJ1-2
d_gene: NA
CDR3aa: CSAVIRGRYYGYTF
CDR3nt: TGCAGCGCCGTCATTAGGGGCAGGTATTATGGCTACACCTTC